This T cell receptor (beta chain) was sequenced in a study of vaccination and CD4 T cells after COVID-19. At the level of the study: Stimulation used overlapping spike peptides from SARS-CoV-2, HCoV-NL63, HCoV-OC43 and HCoV-229E.

Time point defined: late sampling 161 to 241 days after vaccination in a few convalescent patients. Noted treatment: approximately 9-day PBMC culture with coronavirus spike peptide pools or control peptides (ViraFEST assay). The Oncomine TCR Beta short-read assay was applied to DNA of cultured CD4+ T cells. Via MiXCR, TCRdb re-called the PCR reads, giving one row per CDR3 protein. The table lists some 24,000 distinct CDR3 sequences, about 42% of them singletons. A note on this clonotype: Its target is not known.

The source is a human donor who had recovered from COVID-19. Here the sequenced sample was CD4+ T cells from blood, cultured in vitro, taken about 7 months after SARS-CoV-2 vaccination.

CDR3 nucleotides: TGTGCCAGCTCAGGACTGGGGAACACTGAAGCTTTCTTT. It encodes CASSGLGNTEAFF. This rearrangement joins TRBV18 to TRBJ1-1; D remains unclear. The germline V gene encodes CDR1 KGHSH and CDR2 LQKENI. Trimming took 5 bases from V and 1 from J, leaving 8 bases between them. The CDR3 runs to 13 residues.